This T cell receptor beta chain was sequenced in a study of T cells after yellow fever vaccination. This CDR3 is 13 amino acids long. Germline-derived CDR1 and CDR2 are SGHTA and FQGNSA. The V end was cut by 6 bases, the J end by 7 bases, with 15 bases between. There are a few counts of this clonotype. TCRdb itself ran the 5' RACE reads through MiXCR, one entry per CDR3 protein. The sample includes about 260,000 distinct CDR3 sequences, over 10% of them seen just once. The input for sequencing was CD4+ T cells sorted from PBMCs, taken 45 days after the yellow fever booster vaccination. This clonotype originated in a man under 40 who received the YFV17D yellow fever vaccine. This chain connects TRBV7-2 to TRBJ1-2; D ambiguous. The CDR3 region is CASSLNLGAGYTF. The CDR3, as DNA: TGTGCCAGCAGTTTAAACCTTGGTGCTGGCTACACCTTC.